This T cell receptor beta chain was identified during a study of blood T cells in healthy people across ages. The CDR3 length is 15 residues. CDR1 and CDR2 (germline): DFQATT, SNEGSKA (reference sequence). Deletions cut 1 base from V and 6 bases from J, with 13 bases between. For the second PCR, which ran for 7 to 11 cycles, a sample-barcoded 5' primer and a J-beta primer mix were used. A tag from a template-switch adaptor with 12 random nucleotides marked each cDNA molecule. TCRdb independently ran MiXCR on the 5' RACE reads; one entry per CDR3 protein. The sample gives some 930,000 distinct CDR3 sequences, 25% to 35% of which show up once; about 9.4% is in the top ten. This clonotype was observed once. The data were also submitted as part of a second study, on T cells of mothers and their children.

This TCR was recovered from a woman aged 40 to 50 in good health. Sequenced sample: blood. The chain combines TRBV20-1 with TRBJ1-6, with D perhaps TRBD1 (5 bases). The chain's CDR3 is CSARVAGPANSPLHF. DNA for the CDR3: TGCAGTGCTAGAGTGGCGGGGCCGGCTAATTCACCCCTCCACTTT.